Below are 16 T cell receptor beta chains sequenced from a single sample in a study of T cell responses to AZD1222 COVID-19 vaccine. The table came from immunoSEQ multiplex PCR; TCRdb's copy has only in-frame clones and leaves some out. There are some 96,000 clones in the sample; approximately 90% occur only once, and roughly 2.8% lies in the top ten. The sample here was peripheral blood, taken on day 0 of AZD1222 vaccination. These receptors were taken from an adult in good health.

The chain combines TRBV4-1 with TRBJ2-3; no firm D call. CDR1 MGHRA and CDR2 YSYEKL come from the germline V gene. With 4 bases removed from V and 2 bases from J, the gap between germline ends came to 16 bases. The CDR3 has 16 amino acids. CDR3 region: CASSLINLVVTDTQYF. Written as DNA, the CDR3 is TGCGCCAGCAGCCTTATCAACCTAGTCGTCACAGATACGCAGTATTTT.

The V call is TRBV12-2, the J call TRBJ2-5; the tabulated D call, TRBD1, remains unverified against the DNA. TRBV12-2 has pseudogene status. The CDR3 consists of 15 residues. CDR3 sequence: CASRPPRGLGETQYF. The CDR3 DNA follows: TGTGCAAGTCGCCCCCCCAGGGGTCTGGGGGAGACCCAGTACTTC.

The CDR3 is CASSWVTTNEKLFF. Here the CDR3 DNA reads TGTGCCAGTAGTTGGGTCACTACTAATGAAAAACTGTTTTTT. The rearrangement uses TRBV19 and TRBJ1-4; D unclear. CDR1 is LNHDA, CDR2 SQIVND, per germline (reference sequence). V lost 5 bases and J lost 2, with 9 bases in between. The CDR3 contains 14 residues.

In this sample, this clone turned up a few times. This chain joins TRBV6-2 or TRBV6-3 and TRBJ1-5; no clear D gene. The CDR3 consists of 13 residues. CDR1 is MNHEY, CDR2 SVGEGT, per germline. The V gene lost 2 bases and the J gene lost 1 base, with 3 bases spanning the gap. The CDR3: CASSYESNQPQHF. The CDR3 nucleotides read TGTGCCAGCAGTTACGAGAGCAATCAGCCCCAGCATTTT.

The chain has TRBV11-2 and TRBJ1-2, with TRBD1 matching 11 bases. After removal of 0 bases from V and 4 bases from J, the junction contained 4 bases not matched to a gene. Per germline, CDR1 SGHAT and CDR2 FQNNGV. The CDR3 has 16 amino acids. CDR3 nucleotides: TGTGCCAGCAGCTTAGAGGGACAGGGGGGCCTCTATGGCTACACCTTC. Protein product: CASSLEGQGGLYGYTF.

The chain recombines TRBV6-2 or TRBV6-3 with TRBJ2-7, with a tentative D call TRBD2 (5 bases). Germline V lookup: CDR1 MNHEY, CDR2 SVGEGT. The CDR3 length is 14 residues. The germline V and J ends were trimmed by 6 bases and 4 bases, with 16 bases remaining between them. As DNA, the CDR3 is TGTGCCAGCAGCCTCGTCCAACTAGTATACGAGCAGTACTTC. Its translation: CASSLVQLVYEQYF.

In DNA form, the CDR3 reads TGCGCCAGCAGCCAAGAGGGTAGCGGGGCTTACAATGAGCAGTTCTTC. Protein sequence: CASSQEGSGAYNEQFF. This chain joins TRBV4-1 and TRBJ2-1; 8 positions agree with TRBD2. V dropped 0 bases and J dropped 4; count of bases not matched to a gene: 5. The CDR3 sequence is 16 residues long. Germline V gene data show CDR1 as MGHRA and CDR2 as YSYEKL.

This clone was counted once. The chain uses TRBV29-1 and TRBJ2-3; 13 positions match TRBD2. The CDR3 is 15 amino acids. Germline-derived CDR1 and CDR2 are SQVTM and ANQGSEA. V shed 5 bases and J 2 bases; nucleotides not matched to a gene: 4. The CDR3 loop reads CSVRLAGGFTDTQYF. In DNA, the CDR3 is TGCAGCGTTCGACTAGCGGGGGGATTCACAGATACGCAGTATTTT.

The chain couples TRBV11-2 to TRBJ2-5, with 7 bases lining up with TRBD2. The CDR3 is made up of 13 amino acids. Germline V gene sequence: CDR1 SGHAT, CDR2 FQNNGV. Trimming at V came to 3 bases and at J to 4 bases, leaving 2 bases not matched to a gene. The CDR3 reads CASSLGEGETQYF. In DNA form, the CDR3 reads TGTGCCAGCAGCTTGGGGGAGGGAGAGACCCAGTACTTC.

The chain is built from TRBV2 and TRBJ2-7; no definite D call. Germline V gives CDR1 SNHLY, CDR2 FYNNEI. Trimming cost V 5 bases and J 3 bases, with 11 bases left between them. The CDR3 is 13 residues long. CDR3 sequence reads: CASSFSENYEQYF. Here the CDR3 DNA reads TGTGCCAGCAGTTTTTCAGAAAACTACGAGCAGTACTTC.

The V and J genes are TRBV15 and TRBJ2-7; 7 positions agree with TRBD1. V shed 5 bases, J shed 0 bases, and the junction held 7 bases outside the gene matches. Looked up from germline, CDR1 is LNHNV and CDR2 is YYDKDF (reference sequence). This CDR3 is 15 amino acids long. The CDR3 is CATSPLWDSSYEQYF. The CDR3 bases are TGTGCCACCAGCCCCCTTTGGGACAGCTCCTACGAGCAGTACTTC. Full variable domain (missing parts from reference TRBV15 and TRBJ2-7): DAMVIQNPRYQVTQFGKPVTLSCSQTLNHNVMYWYQQKSSQAPKLLFHYYDKDFNNEADTPDNFQSRRPNTSFCFLDIRSPGLGDTAMYLCATSPLWDSSYEQYFGPGTRLTVT.

The rearrangement uses TRBV7-3 and TRBJ2-1, with 10 bases lining up with TRBD2. Per germline, CDR1 SGHTA and CDR2 FQGTGA. V gave up 4 bases and J gave up 9 bases; unmatched junction bases: 9. The CDR3 sequence is 15 residues long. The CDR3: CASSSPAGGPGEQFF. In DNA form, the CDR3 reads TGTGCCAGCAGCTCACCAGCGGGGGGGCCGGGTGAGCAGTTCTTC.

J is TRBJ1-4 and V is TRBV18; the D is unclear. The CDR3 has 11 residues. Between the trimmed V and J ends, which lost 3 bases and 8 bases, there was a span of 4 bases. Germline assignment: CDR1 KGHSH and CDR2 LQKENI. The CDR3 DNA is TGTGCCAGCTCACCTCGGGAAAAACTGTTTTTT. As protein: CASSPREKLFF.

The J gene is TRBJ2-2, the V gene TRBV5-1; D gene uncertain. The CDR3 extends over 13 amino acids. CDR1 is SGHRS, CDR2 YFSETQ, per germline. The germline V and J ends were trimmed by 5 bases and 4 bases, with 9 bases remaining between them. CDR3 nucleotide sequence: TGCGCCAGCAGTAAAACAGCCACCGGGGAGCTGTTTTTT. Translated, it gives CASSKTATGELFF.

V is TRBV5-1 and J is TRBJ1-6, with D maybe TRBD1 (6 bases). V lost 0 bases and J lost 8, with 12 bases in between. CDR1 and CDR2 (germline): SGHRS, YFSETQ. The CDR3 is 15 amino acids. This CDR3 reads CASSLEGGAYSPLHF. The CDR3 region has the DNA TGCGCCAGCAGCTTGGAGGGGGGGGCGTATTCACCCCTCCACTTT.

This chain uses TRBV30 with TRBJ1-4; TRBD1 matches at 8 bases. The CDR3 has 15 amino acids. J lost 7 bases, V lost 3 bases, and 10 bases had no gene match. Germline values: CDR1 GTSNPN, CDR2 SVGIG (reference sequence). CDR3 nucleotides: TGTGCCTGGAGGGCCGACAGGGGTTGGGGTGAAAAACTGTTTTTT. It is translated as CAWRADRGWGEKLFF.